The 5 T cell receptor beta chains in this list originate from one sample, sequenced in a study of CD8 T cells in ankylosing spondylitis. TCRdb re-called the 5' RACE reads through MiXCR, storing one row per CDR3 protein. The sample carries approximately 190,000 distinct CDR3 sequences, under 15% recorded once. Sequenced material: blood, either unsorted or a sorted T cell fraction (not recorded which). The receptors derive from a female donor with ankylosing spondylitis or in good health (not recorded which).

This clonotype has a handful of counts. This rearrangement joins TRBV5-6 to TRBJ1-1; the D is unclear. Germline CDR1 and CDR2: SGHDT and YYEEEE. Trimming removed 0 bases from V and 0 bases from J, with 6 bases in between. This CDR3 has 14 residues. The CDR3 nucleotides are TGTGCCAGCAGCTTGGATCCAATGAACACTGAAGCTTTCTTT. Residues: CASSLDPMNTEAFF. Filled out from reference TRBV5-6 and TRBJ1-1, the complete variable domain reads DAGVTQSPTHLIKTRGQQVTLRCSPKSGHDTVSWYQQALGQGPQFIFQYYEEEERQRGNFPDRFSGHQFPNYSSELNVNALLLGDSALYLCASSLDPMNTEAFFGQGTRLTVV.

The chain uses TRBV12-3 or TRBV12-4 and TRBJ1-5; maybe TRBD1 (6 bases). V dropped 5 bases and J dropped 3 bases, with 14 bases sitting between them. This CDR3 has 15 amino acids. The CDR3 DNA reads TGTGCCAGCAGTCCCTGGACAGCCGACAATCAGCCCCAGCATTTT. Its protein is CASSPWTADNQPQHF.

This clonotype was counted a few times. The chain recombines TRBV12-3 or TRBV12-4 with TRBJ2-1; D is uncertain. The CDR3 runs to 12 residues. Between the trimmed V and J ends, which lost 1 base and 10 bases, there was a span of 8 bases. In DNA, the CDR3 is TGTGCCAGCAGTTTAGACCGCCCGGAGCAGTTCTTC. It encodes CASSLDRPEQFF.

This clonotype came up a few times. The CDR3 here is CSATDGGNTIYF. DNA of the CDR3: TGCAGTGCCACGGACGGGGGAAACACCATATATTTT. The J gene is TRBJ1-3, the V gene TRBV20-1; D gene unclear. This CDR3 has 12 amino acids. From germline, CDR1 is DFQATT and CDR2 SNEGSKA (reference sequence). V was pared by 6 bases and J by 4 bases, with 10 bases between.

V gene TRBV3-1 combines with J gene TRBJ2-3; the match to TRBD1 covers 9 bases. Germline V gene sequence: CDR1 LGHDT, CDR2 YNNKEL (reference sequence). V gave up 3 bases and J gave up 3 bases; unmatched junction bases: 7. The CDR3 totals 16 residues. CDR3 protein: CASSQMGQGATDTQYF. The CDR3, as DNA: TGTGCCAGCAGCCAGATGGGACAGGGAGCAACAGATACGCAGTATTTT.